The entry below gives a single T cell receptor (beta chain) sequence along with its context. At least ten counts were recorded for this clonotype. Its antigen is not yet known. No much larger clone is present one base from it, and per-base qualities are unavailable. These data originate in a study of T cells after yellow fever vaccination (dated by TCRdb to the late 2010s). Broadly, across the study: The SMART-Seq v4 Ultra Low Input RNA kit was used to prepare libraries from fractions with low cell numbers. Blood was collected at multiple timepoints before and after primary and secondary immunization, and bulk PBMC replicates and cell subsets were isolated. To track T-cell clones before and after primary and booster YFV17D yellow fever vaccination, bulk TCR alpha and beta repertoires were sequenced longitudinally. Two healthy male donors, one aged 18 to 30 and one aged 30 to 40 years, were included in the cohort.

Results the study describes overall, beyond this receptor: Only a couple of donors were included in the study, so the extent to which the findings can be generalized is limited. After the booster, most clones that had expanded after primary vaccination were detected again (roughly 95% of CD4 and more than 85% of CD8), suggesting broad maintenance of memory. FACS-sorted repertoires could contain abundant contaminating clonotypes from the bulk population, so computational filtering was required. A small fraction of clonotypes appeared in both the CD4 and CD8 compartments, likely as a result of convergent recombination. Compared with the primary T-cell response, the secondary T-cell response was faster but weaker, reaching its peak on day 5 rather than on day 15.

In the paper's terms, the treatment or condition label means: live attenuated yellow fever vaccine strain. A standard Ficoll-Paque protocol was used to isolate PBMCs from peripheral blood. CD4 and CD8 T-cell fractions were isolated with Dynabeads CD4 and CD8 positive selection kits. RNA was extracted with TriZol from bulk PBMCs, CD4 and CD8 fractions, and dextramer-positive and dextramer-negative fractions. TCR cDNA was synthesized by 5'RACE template switching, which introduced a universal primer site and unique molecular identifiers. Priming of cDNA synthesis was performed from both the TCR alpha and TCR beta constant segments. Libraries were amplified in two PCR steps, with sample barcodes and sequencing adapters added in the second step. Libraries were sequenced on Illumina HiSeq 2500 (2x100 bp) or NovaSeq (2x150 bp). On the authors' methods: MIGEC handled demultiplexing of reads and collapsing into UMI consensus sequences, while MiXCR performed V(D)J alignment. Using edgeR on replicate PBMC samples, clonotypes were called vaccine-responding if FDR was below 0.01 and the log2 fold change was above 5 up to day 15. Each bulk clonotype was labeled CD4 or CD8 based on which sequenced repertoire, CD4 or CD8, contained the clonotype at higher abundance. Using fastp at Q25 and MiXCR, TCRdb reprocessed the public reads and kept productive beta chains. Rows merge per CDR3 protein into single entries with the most common DNA and genes. TCRdb assigned the V and J calls; the authors' analysis was not used. This sample is represented by around 50,000 distinct CDR3 sequences; 7.4% of them were singletons. The top ten clonotypes cover roughly 31% of the sample.

The material sequenced was CD8+ T cells sorted from PBMCs, taken less than 16 days after the first yellow fever vaccination. The TCR originated in a man between 18 and 35 years old who received the YFV17D yellow fever vaccine.

The bases read TGTGCCACCAGCAAAACCAAAAACGAAGGGGCGCGAGATACGCAGTATTTT. Translated, this is CATSKTKNEGARDTQYF. Here the chain combines TRBV15 and TRBJ2-3; D gene: possibly TRBD1, on 5 matching bases. Based on the germline V gene (reference sequence), the CDR1 and CDR2 sequences are LNHNV and YYDKDF. The CDR3 sequence holds 17 residues, the cysteine and phenylalanine included. Solely the CDR3 DNA is kept, with 51 bases framed from the first base. V sheds 4 bases and J sheds 5 bases, leaving 22 bases between their ends.